What follows are 13 T cell receptor beta chains derived from one specimen sequenced in a study of blood T cell repertoires in COVID-19. Produced via immunoSEQ multiplex PCR; TCRdb's table is partial and in-frame only. The sample lists 310,000 or so clones, 70% to 90% occurring once. The sample consisted of PBMCs or T cells enriched from blood (not recorded which). The receptors shown here come from a woman aged 40 to 55 who had recovered from COVID-19.

The genes are TRBV14 and TRBJ2-1; a weak D match, TRBD2 (7 bases). The CDR3 is made up of 12 amino acids. Trimming took off 5 bases at V and 12 bases at J, with 14 bases between the two ends. Germline CDR1 is SGHDN and CDR2 is FVKESK. CDR3 sequence: CASSSQGGGQFF. In nucleotides, the CDR3 is TGTGCCAGCAGCTCCCAGGGAGGGGGGCAGTTCTTC.

The chain is built from TRBV28 and TRBJ1-1, with D tentatively TRBD1 (6 bases). Germline lookup yields CDR1 MDHEN and CDR2 SYDVKM. The germline V and J ends were trimmed by 7 bases and 4 bases, with 19 bases remaining between them. This CDR3 is built from 15 residues. Here the CDR3 reads CASNLQGGDATEAFF. The CDR3 DNA reads as TGTGCCAGCAACCTACAGGGTGGGGATGCCACTGAAGCTTTCTTT. Together with reference TRBV28 and TRBJ1-1, the CDR3 gives the full variable domain: DVKVTQSSRYLVKRTGEKVFLECVQDMDHENMFWYRQDPGLGLRLIYFSYDVKMKEKGDIPEGYSVSREKKERFSLILESASTNQTSMYLCASNLQGGDATEAFFGQGTRLTVV.

This clone showed up just a few times. The chain uses TRBV3-1 (or the pseudogene TRBV3-2) and TRBJ1-1; weak D call: TRBD1 (5 bases). Germline V gene lookup returns CDR1 LGHDT and CDR2 YNNKEL (reference sequence). Between the trimmed V and J ends, which lost 1 base and 2 bases, there was a span of 20 bases. This CDR3 comprises 18 residues. Written as DNA, the CDR3 is TGTGCCAGCAGCCAAGGGCTCAAAGGGGCCCGATTCAACACTGAAGCTTTCTTT. It encodes CASSQGLKGARFNTEAFF.

The chain links TRBV18 to TRBJ2-1; D may be TRBD1 (6 bases). V was pared by 5 bases and J by 6 bases, with 11 bases between. The CDR3 is 13 amino acids. Germline CDR1 reads KGHSH; CDR2 reads LQKENI. Here the CDR3 DNA reads TGTGCCAGCTCAGGGGGACAAGGCAATGAGCAGTTCTTC. Translated: CASSGGQGNEQFF.

The table lists this clone with a count of one. This chain uses TRBV30 with TRBJ1-3; tentative D call: TRBD1 (6 bases). The V gene lost 0 bases and the J gene lost 2 bases, with 8 bases spanning the gap. In germline, CDR1 is GTSNPN, CDR2 SVGIG (reference sequence). The CDR3 is made up of 14 amino acids. CDR3 nucleotides: TGTGCCTGGAGTGTAAACAGGGCTGGAAACACCATATATTTT. This sequence encodes CAWSVNRAGNTIYF.

A single count supports this clone. The gene calls are TRBV5-4 and TRBJ1-1; TRBD1 might be the D (6 bases). The V end lost 2 bases, the J end lost 0 bases, and 11 bases lay between the germline ends. Germline V gives CDR1 SGHNT, CDR2 YYREEE (reference sequence). There are 15 residues in the CDR3. The CDR3 nucleotides read TGTGCCAGCAGCTTACAGGGAATACTGAACACTGAAGCTTTCTTT. It is translated as CASSLQGILNTEAFF. The entire variable domain, with the rest obtained from reference TRBV5-4 and TRBJ1-1, is as follows: ETGVTQSPTHLIKTRGQQVTLRCSSQSGHNTVSWYQQALGQGPQFIFQYYREEENGRGNFPPRFSGLQFPNYSSELNVNALELDDSALYLCASSLQGILNTEAFFGQGTRLTVV.

The rearrangement joins TRBV4-1 to TRBJ1-2, with TRBD1 matching over 7 bases. CDR1 and CDR2 (germline): MGHRA, YSYEKL. The CDR3 loop spans 14 amino acids. Germline trimming cut 0 bases from V and 5 bases from J; bases unmatched to any gene: 3. The CDR3 coding sequence is TGCGCCAGCAGCCAAGATGCACAGGGGTATGGCTACACCTTC. It translates to CASSQDAQGYGYTF.

The gene calls are TRBV21-1 and TRBJ2-2; the table's D call of TRBD1 was not tested on the DNA. TRBV21-1 is listed as a pseudogene. CDR3 length: 14 amino acids. CDR3 sequence (DNA): TGTGCCAGCAGCACGCCGCAGGGAAACGGGGAGCTGTTTTTT. Protein: CASSTPQGNGELFF.

The chain links TRBV7-2 to TRBJ1-2; weak D call: TRBD1 (5 bases). CDR3 length equals 12 residues. Per germline, CDR1 SGHTA and CDR2 FQGNSA. The V end lost 5 bases, the J end lost 4 bases, and 8 bases lay between the germline ends. CDR3 protein: CASSGGGYGYTF. CDR3 coding DNA: TGTGCCAGCAGCGGGGGGGGCTATGGCTACACCTTC.

The chain recombines TRBV3-1 (or the pseudogene TRBV3-2) with TRBJ2-7; D ambiguous. CDR3 length equals 14 residues. V lost 0 bases and J 6 bases, leaving 12 bases between the germline ends. In germline, CDR1 is LGHDT, CDR2 YNNKEL (reference sequence). CDR3 region: CASSQDPVKSEQYF. DNA for the CDR3: TGTGCCAGCAGCCAAGATCCGGTCAAGTCCGAGCAGTACTTC.

The V and J genes are TRBV12-3 or TRBV12-4 and TRBJ1-1; a weak D match, TRBD1 (5 bases). The CDR3 runs to 13 residues. The V end was cut by 5 bases, the J end by 10 bases, with 17 bases between. In nucleotides, the CDR3 is TGTGCCAGCAGTCCAAGGGGCTGGAATGGAGCTTTCTTT. Translated, it gives CASSPRGWNGAFF.

The V and J genes are TRBV7-2 and TRBJ2-1; D might be TRBD2 (5 bases). The germline CDR1 and CDR2 sequences are SGHTA and FQGNSA. V was cut by 3 bases and J by 7 bases, with 16 bases left in between. The CDR3 runs to 15 residues. The CDR3, as DNA: TGTGCCAGCAGCTTCACCGGAGGTGGCCCGAATGAGCAGTTCTTC. It translates to CASSFTGGGPNEQFF.

The chain employs TRBV29-1 and TRBJ1-2; D unresolved. The CDR3 spans 12 residues. Germline V gene data show CDR1 as SQVTM and CDR2 as ANQGSEA. V lost 0 bases and J lost 3, with 5 bases in between. The DNA for the CDR3 is TGCAGCGTTGAAGACATGTACTATGGCTACACCTTC. This sequence encodes CSVEDMYYGYTF.